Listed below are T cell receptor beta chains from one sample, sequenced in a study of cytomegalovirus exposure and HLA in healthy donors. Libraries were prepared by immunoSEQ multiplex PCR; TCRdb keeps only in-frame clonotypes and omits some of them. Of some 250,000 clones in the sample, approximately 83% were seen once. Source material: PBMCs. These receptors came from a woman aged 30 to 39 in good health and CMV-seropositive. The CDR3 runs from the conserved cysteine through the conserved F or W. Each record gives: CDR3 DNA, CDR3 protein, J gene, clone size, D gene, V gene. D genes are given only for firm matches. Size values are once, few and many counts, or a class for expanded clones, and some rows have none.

TGTGCCTGGACCGGACAGACCTATGGCTACACCTTC	CAWTGQTYGYTF	TRBJ1-2	few	-	TRBV30
TGCGCCAGCAGCTTGGCGATAAGACAGGGCGAGACCTATGGCTACACCTTC	CASSLAIRQGETYGYTF	TRBJ1-2	-	TRBD1	TRBV5-1
TGCAGTGCTCTCTATGGCTACACCTTC	CSALYGYTF	TRBJ1-2	-	-	TRBV20-1
TGCGCCAGCAGCTTGGCGGGGTACCTCACAGATACGCAGTATTTT	CASSLAGYLTDTQYF	TRBJ2-3	-	-	TRBV5-1
TGTGCCAGCAGCCAATTGGGCAACCCCTCCTACGAGCAGTACTTC	CASSQLGNPSYEQYF	TRBJ2-7	-	-	TRBV16
TGTGCCAGCAGTGTGACTAGCTATGAGCAGTTCTTC	CASSVTSYEQFF	TRBJ2-1	-	TRBD2	TRBV28
TGCAGTGCTAGAGCAGGCTACGAGCAGTACTTC	CSARAGYEQYF	TRBJ2-7	-	-	TRBV20-1
TGCGCCAGCAGTCAGCTACTAGCGGGAAAACGAGGCGAGCAGTACTTC	CASSQLLAGKRGEQYF	TRBJ2-7	-	TRBD2	TRBV5-1
TGTGCCAGCAGCTTCGACAGTATAAGCTTAGGAAACACCATATATTTT	CASSFDSISLGNTIYF	TRBJ1-3	-	-	TRBV7-2
TGCGCCAGCAGCTTGGAGACTAGCGGGGGACAAGAGACCCAGTACTTC	CASSLETSGGQETQYF	TRBJ2-5	-	TRBD2	TRBV5-1
TGTGCCAGCAGCCTACCGGGACTAGGGTACGAGCAGTACTTC	CASSLPGLGYEQYF	TRBJ2-7	-	TRBD2	TRBV7-9
TGTGCCAGCAGTTTTTCAGGACAGGGACGGACCATATATTTT	CASSFSGQGRTIYF	TRBJ1-3	few	TRBD1	TRBV6-1
TGTGCCATCAGTGACGGGGAAGAGACCCAGTACTTC	CAISDGEETQYF	TRBJ2-5	-	-	TRBV10-3
TGTGCCACCGAAGGGACAGGGAACAATGAGCAGTTCTTC	CATEGTGNNEQFF	TRBJ2-1	-	TRBD1	TRBV10-3
TGTGCCAGTGAACCTAGCGGGAGGGAGGGTGAGCAGTTCTTC	CASEPSGREGEQFF	TRBJ2-1	-	TRBD2	TRBV28
TGTGCCAGCAGCTTGCAAGTAATGAGGGCTGAGGCAGATACGCAGTATTTT	CASSLQVMRAEADTQYF	TRBJ2-3	once	-	TRBV5-4
TGTGCCAGCAGTTTATCCCCCGGGTCGGGAACGCAGTATTTT	CASSLSPGSGTQYF	TRBJ2-3	-	-	TRBV28
TGTGCCAGCAGCCCCCTTCAGGGTACCTATGGCTACACCTTC	CASSPLQGTYGYTF	TRBJ1-2	once	-	TRBV7-6
TGTGCCAGCAGTTACGGACAGGGCCGAAAACACGAGCAGTACTTC	CASSYGQGRKHEQYF	TRBJ2-7	-	TRBD1	TRBV6-5
TGTGCCAGCAGCATCTGGACTAGCAGCGCCTATGAGCAGTTCTTC	CASSIWTSSAYEQFF	TRBJ2-1	-	TRBD2	TRBV6-1
TGTGCCTGGAGTGTCCGGAAGACTAGCGGGAGATCTTCAGGGTCGTACTTC	CAWSVRKTSGRSSGSYF	TRBJ2-7	-	TRBD2	TRBV30
TGTGCCAGTACCCACGACAGGGAAGGAGACACCGGGGAGCTGTTTTTT	CASTHDREGDTGELFF	TRBJ2-2	-	TRBD1	TRBV19